This entry describes one T cell receptor (beta chain). This record belongs to a study of blood T cell repertoires in COVID-19. About the study: The origin of the acute and convalescent COVID-19 samples was the United States, Italy and Spain. The cDNA or gDNA used as material had been derived from T cells, B-cell-depleted T cells, or PBMCs.

In the original processing: How many nucleated cells were present was estimated from reference gene primer amplification. This table comes from immunoSEQ multiplex PCR, and its TCRdb copy is limited to in-frame clones, with some not included. V and J calls and clone size are those listed in that table; D and trimming were worked out from the DNA. The sample holds about 270,000 clones, around 82% seen once. The CDR3 has 15 amino acids. Between the trimmed V and J ends, which lost 5 bases and 5 bases, there was a span of 16 bases. Germline V lookup: CDR1 WSHSY, CDR2 SAAADI. This TCR derives from a woman in her late teens or twenties with acute or convalescent COVID-19. The chain combines TRBV10-2 with TRBJ2-1, with D maybe TRBD2 (6 bases). The sample comprised peripheral blood. CDR3 sequence (DNA): TGCGCCAGCAGTAATAGCGGAGTAGGAAACAATGAGCAGTTCTTC. Encoded protein: CASSNSGVGNNEQFF.